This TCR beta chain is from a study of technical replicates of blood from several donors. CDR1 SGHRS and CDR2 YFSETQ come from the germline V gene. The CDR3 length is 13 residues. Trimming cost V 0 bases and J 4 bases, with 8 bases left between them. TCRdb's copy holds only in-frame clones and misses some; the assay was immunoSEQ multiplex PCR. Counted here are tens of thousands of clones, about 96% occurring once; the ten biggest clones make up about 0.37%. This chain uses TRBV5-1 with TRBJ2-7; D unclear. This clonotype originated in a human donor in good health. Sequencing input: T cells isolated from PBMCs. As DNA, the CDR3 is TGCGCCAGCAGCTTGGAGGTCGGGTACGAGCAGTACTTC. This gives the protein CASSLEVGYEQYF.